The source of this TCR delta chain is a study of gamma-delta chains in newborns, infants, children. Concerning this clone: Possible read error: a much larger clone is one base away. The same CDR3 can be traced to other DNA sequences in this sample.

TCRdb redid the clone calls on the reads with CATT. Of 4,000 or so delta-chain clones detected, 2.5% to 3.5% appear once; the ten largest clones hold 12%. Germline V gene lookup returns CDR1 GEAIGNYY and CDR2 EKD. The CDR3 runs to 18 residues. The chain joins TRDV2 to TRDJ3, with TRDD3 as a possible D gene (6 bases). Sequencing was carried out using blood. This clonotype was sampled from a child who was a newborn, infant or young child, either healthy, febrile or measles-vaccinated (not recorded which). This CDR3 is CACDTVGVSSWDTRQMFF. The CDR3 nucleotides read TGTGCCTGTGACACCGTGGGGGTAAGCTCCTGGGACACCCGGCAGATGTTTTTC.